This T cell receptor beta chain was observed in a study of technical replicates of blood from a few donors. The method was immunoSEQ multiplex PCR; TCRdb's version includes in-frame clones alone and lacks a portion of them. The data show fewer than 80,000 clones, approximately 86% seen once. Germline loops: CDR1 LGHNT, CDR2 FRNRAP. There are 15 residues in the CDR3. The germline V and J ends were trimmed by 1 base and 1 base, with 10 bases remaining between them. The source material was PBMCs. The sequence was collected from a human donor in good health. Some clones in this sample may be carry-over from other donors' samples. This chain uses TRBV12-5 with TRBJ1-2, with D tentatively TRBD1 (6 bases). The CDR3 loop is CASGLDRTVNYGYTF. The CDR3 DNA is TGTGCTAGTGGTTTGGACCGGACAGTTAACTATGGCTACACCTTC.